Following are 12 T cell receptor beta chains from one sample sequenced in a study of beta chain features in type 1 diabetes (dated by TCRdb to 2017 to 2018). The full study reports these points: Type 1 diabetes patients showed a moderate but significant shortening of TCRB CDR3 length in all four CD4+ subsets.

Libraries were made using the immunoSEQ multiplex PCR assay. The High Capacity cDNA Reverse Transcription Kit was used to reverse transcribe all of the isolated RNA, meaning that expressed TCRB transcripts were what got sequenced. TCRdb stores this immuneACCESS table with in-frame sequences only. Part of the clones is absent; in the studies checked, under half of the shortfall reflects unresolved V genes, and no reason is known for the rest. The sample yields 500,000 to 650,000 clones; roughly 12% were counted once. Clones ranked in the top ten supply more than 0.095% of the sample. These receptors lack a known antigen. Input material: naive CD4+ T cells from blood. This sample's cell subset or site label indicates: true naive CD4+ T cells. The receptor set was obtained from a man in his thirties or forties with type 1 diabetes.

A few counts support this clone. The chain employs TRBV5-6 and TRBJ1-4; D not resolved. The germline CDR1 and CDR2 sequences are SGHDT and YYEEEE. The ends were cut back, 6 bases at V and 5 bases at J, with 17 bases in the middle. The length of the CDR3 is 15 residues. Written as DNA, the CDR3 is TGTGCCAGCACCCCTTTTGGATGGAGCAATGAAAAACTGTTTTTT. Its protein product is CASTPFGWSNEKLFF.

V and J are TRBV27 and TRBJ2-3, with 11 nucleotides matching TRBD2. Germline V gene sequence: CDR1 MNHEY, CDR2 SMNVEV (reference sequence). J lost 2 bases, V lost 0 bases, and 4 bases had no gene match. The CDR3 contains 17 residues. In DNA form, the CDR3 reads TGTGCCAGCAGTTTATCGACTAGCGGGGTGGTCACAGATACGCAGTATTTT. Translated: CASSLSTSGVVTDTQYF.

This clone showed up just once. The V call is TRBV6-6, the J call TRBJ2-1; D is possibly TRBD1 (7 bases). The CDR3 is 16 residues long. CDR1 is MNHNY, CDR2 SVGAGI, per germline (reference sequence). Between the trimmed V and J ends, which lost 4 bases and 5 bases, there was a span of 18 bases. The CDR3 sequence: CASSSEGASYNNEQFF. In nucleotides, the CDR3 is TGTGCCAGCAGTTCGGAGGGGGCTAGCTATAACAATGAGCAGTTCTTC.

This clone appeared a few times. J is TRBJ2-5 and V is TRBV10-3; D may be TRBD1 (5 bases). The CDR3 covers 12 residues. In germline, CDR1 is ENHRY, CDR2 SYGVKD. V gave up 3 bases and J gave up 6 bases, with 8 bases separating them. CDR3 sequence (DNA): TGTGCCATCAGTGAACAGGACCAGACCCAGTACTTC. This translates into CAISEQDQTQYF.

This clone was observed a handful of times. The rearrangement joins TRBV7-9 to TRBJ2-3; 9 bases fit TRBD1. Trimming at V came to 6 bases and at J to 3 bases, leaving 7 bases not matched to a gene. The CDR3 sequence is 15 residues long. Per the germline V gene, CDR1 is SEHNR and CDR2 is FQNEAQ (reference sequence). This CDR3 is CASSKQQGATDTQYF. CDR3 nucleotide sequence: TGTGCCAGCAGTAAACAACAGGGGGCAACAGATACGCAGTATTTT.

The V call is TRBV10-2, the J call TRBJ1-4; D not certain. The V and J ends lost 4 bases and 10 bases respectively, with 16 bases between them. Per germline, CDR1 WSHSY and CDR2 SAAADI. This CDR3 contains 14 residues. DNA of the CDR3: TGCGCCAGCAGTGCTAGGTCGGCCTCCGGAAAACTGTTTTTT. Its protein is CASSARSASGKLFF.

There are a few counts of this clone. The genes are TRBV11-2 and TRBJ2-2; the D is unclear. The length of the CDR3 is 14 residues. Trimming shortened V by 1 base and J by 5 bases, and 8 bases separated the two germline ends. The germline CDR1 and CDR2 sequences are SGHAT and FQNNGV. The CDR3 protein is CASSLVPETGELFF. CDR3 coding DNA: TGTGCCAGCAGCTTAGTACCGGAAACCGGGGAGCTGTTTTTT.

This sequence joins TRBV11-2 and TRBJ1-2, with D perhaps TRBD1 (5 bases). Germline V gene sequence: CDR1 SGHAT, CDR2 FQNNGV. The length of the CDR3 is 13 residues. V shed 1 base and J shed 6 bases, with 9 bases lying between them. The CDR3 nucleotides are TGTGCCAGCAGCTTAGTTTCAGGGAATGGCTACACCTTC. Its translation: CASSLVSGNGYTF.

A few counts support this clone. This rearrangement joins TRBV5-6 to TRBJ1-1; tentative D call: TRBD1 (5 bases). The V end was cut by 4 bases, the J end by 0 bases, with 13 bases between. The CDR3 has 15 residues. Per germline, CDR1 SGHDT and CDR2 YYEEEE. CDR3 nucleotide sequence: TGTGCCAGCAGCCCTGTGGCAGGGATGAACACTGAAGCTTTCTTT. Protein: CASSPVAGMNTEAFF. Complete variable domain (other parts from reference TRBV5-6 and TRBJ1-1): DAGVTQSPTHLIKTRGQQVTLRCSPKSGHDTVSWYQQALGQGPQFIFQYYEEEERQRGNFPDRFSGHQFPNYSSELNVNALLLGDSALYLCASSPVAGMNTEAFFGQGTRLTVV.

This clone was observed a handful of times. In the same sample, other DNA sequences code for this CDR3. The chain carries TRBV6-5 and TRBJ1-6, with D unresolved. The germline CDR1 and CDR2 sequences are MNHEY and SVGAGI. Trimming removed 7 bases from V and 7 bases from J, with 8 bases in between. This CDR3 has 12 residues. CDR3 sequence (DNA): TGTGCCAGCACAACAGCCAATTCACCCCTCCACTTT. Translating it yields CASTTANSPLHF.

In this sample, this clone turned up a few times. This chain joins TRBV7-8 and TRBJ1-6; 9 bases agree with TRBD1. The CDR3 is made up of 15 amino acids. V gave up 5 bases and J gave up 7 bases; unmatched junction bases: 6. CDR1 and CDR2 (germline): SGHVS, FQNEAQ. CDR3 coding DNA: TGTGCCAGCAGCAAGGGACAGGGAACGAATTCACCCCTCCACTTT. Its protein product is CASSKGQGTNSPLHF.

About this clone itself: Other DNA sequences within the sample encode an identical CDR3. This chain connects TRBV7-2 to TRBJ2-7; D gene ambiguous. Germline lookup yields CDR1 SGHTA and CDR2 FQGNSA. The CDR3 totals 11 residues. Between the trimmed V and J ends, which lost 2 bases and 7 bases, there was a span of 6 bases. The CDR3 spells CASSLTVEQYF. The CDR3 nucleotides are TGTGCCAGCAGCTTAACGGTTGAGCAGTACTTC. Using reference TRBV7-2 and TRBJ2-7 for the parts outside the CDR3, the full variable domain is GAGVSQSPSNKVTEKGKDVELRCDPISGHTALYWYRQSLGQGLEFLIYFQGNSAPDKSGLPSDRFSAERTGGSVSTLTIQRTQQEDSAVYLCASSLTVEQYFGPGTRLTVT.